A selection of T cell receptor beta chains follows, all from one sample in a study of post-analysis software for immune sequencing data. TCRdb processed the PCR reads anew with MiXCR; each CDR3 protein has one entry. Of 820,000 or so distinct CDR3 sequences listed, about 53% were seen once; the top ten hold 4.6%. Sequencing was performed on blood. These receptors all stem from a girl under 18 with multiple sclerosis. CDR3s include the opening cysteine and the closing phenylalanine or tryptophan. D genes are given only for firm matches. Expanded clones get a size class; other rows say once, few or many, or leave the size out.

d_call clone_size j_call cdr3_length v_call cdr3_nt cdr3_aa
. . TRBJ1-2 14 TRBV12-3/TRBV12-4 TGTGCCAGCAGTTTCTCAGGGATTGTCTATGGCTACACCTTC CASSFSGIVYGYTF
TRBD2 . TRBJ2-2 13 TRBV11-2 TGTGCCAGCAGCTTCCGGGGGGTCGGGGAGCTGTTTTTT CASSFRGVGELFF
TRBD1 . TRBJ1-5 17 TRBV7-2 TGTGCCAGCAGCTTAGTCCGGACAGGGAATAGCAATCAGCCCCAGCATTTT CASSLVRTGNSNQPQHF
TRBD2 . TRBJ2-7 14 TRBV5-1 TGCGCCAGCAGCCAAGCGGGACTCCGGTTCGAGCAGTACTTC CASSQAGLRFEQYF
TRBD1 few TRBJ2-7 16 TRBV5-1 TGCGCCAGCAGCTTGGGTCTGGACAGGGCCTCCTACGAGCAGTACTTC CASSLGLDRASYEQYF
. . TRBJ2-5 14 TRBV3-1 TGTGCCAGCAGCCATCGGCAGGGGAAAGAGACCCAGTACTTC CASSHRQGKETQYF
TRBD1 few TRBJ1-5 14 TRBV3-1 TGTGCCAGCAGCCAATACAGGGGCGGACAGCCCCAGCATTTT CASSQYRGGQPQHF
. . TRBJ1-6 16 TRBV12-3/TRBV12-4 TGTGCCAGCAGTTTTTCTATCCACGCGGCCGACTCACCCCTCCACTTT CASSFSIHAADSPLHF
. . TRBJ2-3 16 TRBV5-1 TGCGCCAGTATAGAACCCGGGAGAGCTAGCACAGATACGCAGTATTTT CASIEPGRASTDTQYF
TRBD2 once TRBJ2-1 16 TRBV20-1 TGCAGTGCTAGGGACCCCGGGACTAGCGGGGTGAATGAGCAGTTCTTC CSARDPGTSGVNEQFF
TRBD1 few TRBJ1-6 19 TRBV15 TGTGCCACCAGCAGAGGATGGGGCACCGGGACAGGGGATAATTCACCCCTCCACTTT CATSRGWGTGTGDNSPLHF
. many TRBJ2-3 14 TRBV20-1 TGCAGCCTAAGGAGGGAGATTTACACAGATACGCAGTATTTT CSLRREIYTDTQYF
. . TRBJ1-5 17 TRBV4-2 TGTGCCAGCAGCCAAGAAGTGGCGGGGAATAGCAATCAGCCCCAGCATTTT CASSQEVAGNSNQPQHF
. . TRBJ1-1 12 TRBV29-1 TGCAGCGTTGTCAGGGTAGACACTGAAGCTTTCTTT CSVVRVDTEAFF
. . TRBJ1-2 14 TRBV20-1 TGCAGTGCTCTTAGGGGAGGGCCCCTGGACGGCTACACCTTC CSALRGGPLDGYTF
TRBD2 . TRBJ2-3 15 TRBV6-4 TGTGCCAGCAGTGAGGCGGGGGGCGCCACAGATACGCAGTATTTT CASSEAGGATDTQYF
. . TRBJ2-1 14 TRBV20-1 TGCAGTGCTAGGCAACCGAGCTCCTACAATGAGCAGTTCTTC CSARQPSSYNEQFF
TRBD2 . TRBJ2-3 15 TRBV20-1 TGCAGTGCTAGAGGACTAGCGGGGAGCACAGATACGCAGTATTTT CSARGLAGSTDTQYF
TRBD1 . TRBJ2-1 18 TRBV4-2 TGTGCCAGCAGCCAAGGGGGCGGACAGGGGGTTTTTATGAATGAGCAGTTCTTC CASSQGGGQGVFMNEQFF
. . TRBJ2-3 14 TRBV5-1 TGCGCCAGCAGCTTGGGCGGAGAGCCGGATACGCAGTATTTT CASSLGGEPDTQYF
TRBD2 . TRBJ2-1 14 TRBV7-9 TGTGCCAGCAGCTTCCCGGGGGGGGTTAATGAGCAGTTCTTC CASSFPGGVNEQFF
. . TRBJ1-5 13 TRBV6-1 TGTGCCAGCATTGAGCCGGAACTAGGGCCCCAGCATTTT CASIEPELGPQHF
. . TRBJ2-4 16 TRBV7-2 TGTGCCAGCAGCTTAGATCTTAGGCAGCCAAAAAACATTCAGTACTTC CASSLDLRQPKNIQYF
. few TRBJ2-7 14 TRBV29-1 TGCAGCGCCGAATTCCATGGTAGCTCCTACGAGCAGTACTTC CSAEFHGSSYEQYF
. . TRBJ2-7 14 TRBV5-1 TGCGCCAGCAGCTTGGGCCGGAACAGCCACGAGCAGTACTTC CASSLGRNSHEQYF
TRBD2 . TRBJ2-7 16 TRBV5-1 TGCGCCAGCAGCTTGGACCTAGCGGGGGGTCCCTACGAGCAGTACTTC CASSLDLAGGPYEQYF
. . TRBJ2-7 13 TRBV20-1 TGCAGTGCTAGAGATAATTCCTTATACGAGCAGTACTTC CSARDNSLYEQYF
TRBD1 . TRBJ1-2 14 TRBV10-3 TGTGCCACCAAGAAGGGACAGAGCCTAGATGGCTACACCTTC CATKKGQSLDGYTF
. . TRBJ2-5 16 TRBV5-1 TGCGCCAGCAGCTTCTCCCCAGCGGGTCTCCAAGAGACCCAGTACTTC CASSFSPAGLQETQYF
TRBD2 few TRBJ2-7 15 TRBV3-1 TGTGCCAGCAGCCAACTAGCGGCTCTCCAGGGCGAGCAGTACTTC CASSQLAALQGEQYF
. . TRBJ2-5 13 TRBV10-2 TGCGCCAGCAGTGAGGGCCACCAAGAGACCCAGTACTTC CASSEGHQETQYF
TRBD2 . TRBJ2-1 19 TRBV20-1 TGCAGTGCTGGGGCTGCGGGACTAGCGGGAGGGCTTCGAAGGGGTGAGCAGTTCTTC CSAGAAGLAGGLRRGEQFF
TRBD1 . TRBJ2-7 15 TRBV6-5 TGTGCCAGCAGTTACTCCCGGGACAGGTCCTACGAGCAGTACTTC CASSYSRDRSYEQYF
. . TRBJ1-1 14 TRBV9 TGTGCCAGCAGCGTAGCCGACTATGAGGCTGAAGCTTTCTTT CASSVADYEAEAFF
. . TRBJ1-2 14 TRBV30 TGTGCCTGGCTATCGGCGAGGGTTCACTATGGCTACACCTTC CAWLSARVHYGYTF
TRBD1 . TRBJ1-2 13 TRBV14 TGTGCCAGCAGCCAAGCCCAGGGGGATGGCTACACCTTC CASSQAQGDGYTF
TRBD1 few TRBJ2-7 12 TRBV5-1 TGCGCCAGCAGCTCTGACAGGGATGAGCAGTACTTC CASSSDRDEQYF
. . TRBJ2-1 11 TRBV6-6 TGTGCCAGCGGCCCCCGGGGTGAGCAGTTCTTC CASGPRGEQFF
. few TRBJ2-1 12 TRBV29-1 TGCAGCGTTGCCCTACTGAACAATGAGCAGTTCTTC CSVALLNNEQFF
TRBD1 . TRBJ2-7 14 TRBV29-1 TGCAGCGTTGAGAGACAGGGGGCCCCCTACGAGCAGTACTTC CSVERQGAPYEQYF
. few TRBJ2-7 13 TRBV27 TGTGCCAGCACTTCTAACCCCCGGGCCCTGGAGTACTTC CASTSNPRALEYF
. . TRBJ2-1 16 TRBV12-3/TRBV12-4 TGTGCCAGCAAGATGGGGGGCCTAGGATGGTACAATGAGCAGTTCTTC CASKMGGLGWYNEQFF
. . TRBJ2-1 15 TRBV5-1 TGCGCCAGCAGCATGCCTCTGAGCTCCTACAATGAGCAGTTCTTC CASSMPLSSYNEQFF